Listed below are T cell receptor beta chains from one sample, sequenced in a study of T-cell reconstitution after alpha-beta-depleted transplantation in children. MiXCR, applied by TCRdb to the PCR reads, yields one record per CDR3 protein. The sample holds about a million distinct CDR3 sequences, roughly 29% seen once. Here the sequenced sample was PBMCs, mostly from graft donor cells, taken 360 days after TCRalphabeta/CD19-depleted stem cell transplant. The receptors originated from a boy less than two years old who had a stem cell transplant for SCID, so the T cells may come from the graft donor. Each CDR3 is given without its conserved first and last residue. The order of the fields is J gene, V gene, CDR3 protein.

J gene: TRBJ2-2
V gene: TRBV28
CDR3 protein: ASRERTNTGELF

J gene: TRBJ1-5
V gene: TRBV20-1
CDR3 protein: SAGPGHKGQPQH

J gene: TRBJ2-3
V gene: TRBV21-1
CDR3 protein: ASSARDSSLTDTQY

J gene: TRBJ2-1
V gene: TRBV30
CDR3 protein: AWSVSGGSNEQF

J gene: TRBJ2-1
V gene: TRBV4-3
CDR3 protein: ASSQVARGGAPEQF

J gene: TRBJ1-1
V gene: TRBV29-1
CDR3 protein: SVEEGPRAF

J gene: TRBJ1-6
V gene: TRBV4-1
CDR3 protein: ASSHAGTGTGYNSPLH

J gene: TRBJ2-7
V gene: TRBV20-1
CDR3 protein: SARDMGLAGAYEQY

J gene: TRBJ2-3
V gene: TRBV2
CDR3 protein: ASILWVTDTQY

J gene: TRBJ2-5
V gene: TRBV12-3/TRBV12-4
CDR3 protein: ASSLFASQETQY

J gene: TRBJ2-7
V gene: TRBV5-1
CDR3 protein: ASSLIRGRGQY

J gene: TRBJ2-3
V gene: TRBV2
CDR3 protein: ASSGVPDTQY

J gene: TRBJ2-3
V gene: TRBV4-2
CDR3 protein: ASSQGEGASDTQY

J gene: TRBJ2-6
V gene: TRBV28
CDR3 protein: ASSRTVIWSGANVLT

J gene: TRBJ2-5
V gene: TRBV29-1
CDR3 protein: SVDGRQGGTQY

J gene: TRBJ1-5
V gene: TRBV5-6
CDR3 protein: ASSFGPGGGNQPQH

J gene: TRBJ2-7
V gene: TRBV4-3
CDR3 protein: ASSHLEGTNEQY

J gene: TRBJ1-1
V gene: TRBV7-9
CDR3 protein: ASSPRRYRDEAF

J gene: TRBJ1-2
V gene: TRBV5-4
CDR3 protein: ASSSARGDYGYT

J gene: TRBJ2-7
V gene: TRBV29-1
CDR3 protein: SVDGTGGGEQY

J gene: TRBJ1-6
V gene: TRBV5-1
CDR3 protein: ASSLLTGENSPLH

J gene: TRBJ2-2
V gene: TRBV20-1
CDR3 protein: SASLGLAPNTGELF

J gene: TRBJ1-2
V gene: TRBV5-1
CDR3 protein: ASYIRDDRFPFYGYT

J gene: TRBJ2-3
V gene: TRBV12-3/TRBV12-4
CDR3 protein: ASTPGQGKDTQY

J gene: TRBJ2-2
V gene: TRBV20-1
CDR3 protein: SARGGRNTGELF

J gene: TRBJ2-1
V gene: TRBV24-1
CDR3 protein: ATSEPTLAGVGNEQF

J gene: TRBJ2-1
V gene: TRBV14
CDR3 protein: ASSQESEGRGVGEQF

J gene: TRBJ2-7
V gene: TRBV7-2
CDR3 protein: ASSLAMYYEQY

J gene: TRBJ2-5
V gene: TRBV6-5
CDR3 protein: ASSYSGTHFGGTQY

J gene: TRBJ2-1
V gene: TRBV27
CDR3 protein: ASSFRDPYNEQF

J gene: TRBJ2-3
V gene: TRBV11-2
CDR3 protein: ASSPRRASTDTQY